Each of the 7 T cell receptor beta chains below was sequenced from the same sample in a study of cytomegalovirus exposure and HLA in healthy donors. The PCR had 60 Vbeta and 13 Jbeta primers. Clones were sequenced by immunoSEQ multiplex PCR, and TCRdb holds only the in-frame ones, with some missing. The data contain roughly 180,000 clones, around 75% of them singletons. Specimen: PBMCs. Receptors were obtained from a male donor in good health and CMV-seronegative.

This clone was picked up a small number of times. The chain carries TRBV6-6 and TRBJ1-2; TRBD1 matches at 8 bases. V was clipped by 8 bases and J by 4 bases; unmatched bases: 12. Per germline, CDR1 MNHNY and CDR2 SVGAGI (reference sequence). This CDR3 contains 15 residues. In DNA, the CDR3 is TGTGCCAGCGGCCCGACAGGGGCCCTCGCCTATGGCTACACCTTC. As protein: CASGPTGALAYGYTF.

This clone was observed a handful of times. The V call is TRBV6-5, the J call TRBJ2-1, with D possibly TRBD2 on 6 matching bases. The germline V and J ends were trimmed by 5 bases and 6 bases, with 14 bases remaining between them. Germline values: CDR1 MNHEY, CDR2 SVGAGI. This CDR3 spans 14 amino acids. CDR3 coding DNA: TGTGCCAGCAGTGTCCAAATGGAGGGCAATGAGCAGTTCTTC. Protein product: CASSVQMEGNEQFF.

The rearrangement joins TRBV11-2 to TRBJ2-3; D is ambiguous. This CDR3 is 12 amino acids long. V dropped 5 bases and J dropped 6 bases, with 9 bases sitting between them. The germline V gene has CDR1 SGHAT and CDR2 FQNNGV. The CDR3 region is CASSPRWDTQYF. DNA of the CDR3: TGTGCCAGCAGCCCCCGGTGGGATACGCAGTATTTT.

This chain joins TRBV28 and TRBJ1-4; 7 positions match TRBD1. The CDR3 has 15 amino acids. CDR1 is MDHEN, CDR2 SYDVKM, per germline. V trimming: 2 bases; J trimming: 4 bases; junction bases outside the gene matches: 4. CDR3: CASSLGTDINEKLFF. In DNA, the CDR3 is TGTGCCAGCAGTTTAGGGACAGATATTAATGAAAAACTGTTTTTT.

This clone was seen a few times. V and J are TRBV28 and TRBJ1-5, with D unclear. The germline CDR1 and CDR2 sequences are MDHEN and SYDVKM. The CDR3 is 15 residues long. V was cut by 6 bases and J by 2 bases, with 14 bases left in between. The DNA for the CDR3 is TGTGCCAGCAGAGTCAGGATCTGGGGCAATCAGCCCCAGCATTTT. It is translated as CASRVRIWGNQPQHF.

This chain connects TRBV13 to TRBJ2-7; D is ambiguous. The CDR3 is made up of 11 amino acids. Looked up from germline, CDR1 is PRHDT and CDR2 is FYEKMQ (reference sequence). Between the trimmed V and J ends, which lost 5 bases and 0 bases, there was a span of 2 bases. The CDR3, as DNA: TGTGCCAGCAGCCACTCCTACGAGCAGTACTTC. Translated, it gives CASSHSYEQYF.

This clone is a singleton in its sample. The chain links TRBV6-5 to TRBJ2-7, with D possibly being TRBD2 (5 bases). V was clipped by 6 bases and J by 1 base, with 13 bases between them. CDR3 length equals 14 residues. The germline gives CDR1 MNHEY, CDR2 SVGAGI. This CDR3 reads CASREDRTSYEQYF. The CDR3 nucleotides are TGTGCCAGCAGGGAAGACCGGACTTCCTACGAGCAGTACTTC.